This T cell receptor beta chain was recovered during a study of CD8+ T cells in alopecia areata. The sample holds a few counts of this clone. The treatment here: oral pan-JAK inhibitor, 5-10 mg twice daily. cDNA serving as the sequencing template came from extracted, reverse transcribed RNA. The protocol was immunoSEQ multiplex PCR, while the TCRdb copy is restricted to in-frame clones and leaves out a portion. The sample holds about 220,000 clones, about 50% seen once. Trimming removed 2 bases at V and 5 bases at J, with 13 bases between. CDR3 length equals 13 residues. Germline assignment: CDR1 SQVTM and CDR2 ANQGSEA.

This TCR was sampled from a human donor with alopecia areata. The genes are TRBV29-1 and TRBJ2-7; D unclear. Here the sequenced sample was CD4+ T cells sorted from blood, taken at week 4, from a patient treated with tofacitinib. The CDR3 DNA is TGCAGCGTTGAAACCCTAACGGCCCACGAGCAGTACTTC. It encodes CSVETLTAHEQYF.